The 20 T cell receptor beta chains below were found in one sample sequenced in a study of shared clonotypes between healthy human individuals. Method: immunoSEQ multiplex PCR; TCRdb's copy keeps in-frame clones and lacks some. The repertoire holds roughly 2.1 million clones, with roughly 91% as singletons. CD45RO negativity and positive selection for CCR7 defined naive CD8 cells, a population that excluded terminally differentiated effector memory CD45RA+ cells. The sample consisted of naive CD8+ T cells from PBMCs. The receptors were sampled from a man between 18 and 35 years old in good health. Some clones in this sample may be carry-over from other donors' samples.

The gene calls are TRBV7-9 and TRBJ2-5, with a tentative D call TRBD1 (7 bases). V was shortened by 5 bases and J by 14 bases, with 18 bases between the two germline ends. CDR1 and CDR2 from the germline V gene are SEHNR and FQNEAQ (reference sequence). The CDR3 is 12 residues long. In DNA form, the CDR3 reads TGTGCCAGCAGCGGAGGGGGCTTGGATTCCTACTTC. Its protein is CASSGGGLDSYF.

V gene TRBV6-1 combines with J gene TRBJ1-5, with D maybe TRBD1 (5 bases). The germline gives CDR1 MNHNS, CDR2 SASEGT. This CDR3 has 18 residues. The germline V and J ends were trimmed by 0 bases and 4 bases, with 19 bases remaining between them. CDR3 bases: TGTGCCAGCAGTGAAGCTAACAGGCCCCGTCTTACAAATCAGCCCCAGCATTTT. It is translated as CASSEANRPRLTNQPQHF.

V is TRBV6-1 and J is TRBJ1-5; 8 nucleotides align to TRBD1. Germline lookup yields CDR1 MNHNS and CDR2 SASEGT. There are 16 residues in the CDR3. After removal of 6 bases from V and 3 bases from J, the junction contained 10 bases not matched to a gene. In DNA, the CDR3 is TGTGCCAGCAGAGAATCCGACAGGGGACACAATCAGCCCCAGCATTTT. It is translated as CASRESDRGHNQPQHF.

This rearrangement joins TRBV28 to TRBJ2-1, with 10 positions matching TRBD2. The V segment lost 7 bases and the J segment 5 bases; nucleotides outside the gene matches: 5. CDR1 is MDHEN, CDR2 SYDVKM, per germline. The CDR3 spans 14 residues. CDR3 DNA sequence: TGTGCCAGCAAGCTAGCGGGAGAAAACAATGAGCAGTTCTTC. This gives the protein CASKLAGENNEQFF.

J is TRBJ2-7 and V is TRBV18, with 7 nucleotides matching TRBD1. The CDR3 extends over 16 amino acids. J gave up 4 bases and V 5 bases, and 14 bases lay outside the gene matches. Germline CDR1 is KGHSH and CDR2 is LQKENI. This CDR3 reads CASSSFRQGTVYEQYF. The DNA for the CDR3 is TGTGCCAGCTCAAGTTTCCGACAGGGTACGGTGTACGAGCAGTACTTC.

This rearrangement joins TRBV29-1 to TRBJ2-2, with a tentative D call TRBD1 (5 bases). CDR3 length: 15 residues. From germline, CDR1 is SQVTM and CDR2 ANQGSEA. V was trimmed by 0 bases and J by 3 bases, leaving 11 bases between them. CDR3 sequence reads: CSVEDWKGDTGELFF. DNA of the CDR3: TGCAGCGTTGAAGATTGGAAAGGGGACACCGGGGAGCTGTTTTTT.

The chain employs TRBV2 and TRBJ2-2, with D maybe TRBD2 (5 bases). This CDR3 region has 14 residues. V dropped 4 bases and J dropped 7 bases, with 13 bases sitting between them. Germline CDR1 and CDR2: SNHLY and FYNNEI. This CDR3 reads CASSGQVRGGELFF. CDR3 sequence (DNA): TGTGCCAGCAGTGGGCAGGTACGGGGCGGGGAGCTGTTTTTT.

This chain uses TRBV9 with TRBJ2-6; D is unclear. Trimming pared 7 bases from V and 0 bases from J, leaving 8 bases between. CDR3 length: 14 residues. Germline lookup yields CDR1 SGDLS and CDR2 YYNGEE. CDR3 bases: TGTGCCAGCGCACACACCTCTGGGGCCAACGTCCTGACTTTC. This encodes CASAHTSGANVLTF.

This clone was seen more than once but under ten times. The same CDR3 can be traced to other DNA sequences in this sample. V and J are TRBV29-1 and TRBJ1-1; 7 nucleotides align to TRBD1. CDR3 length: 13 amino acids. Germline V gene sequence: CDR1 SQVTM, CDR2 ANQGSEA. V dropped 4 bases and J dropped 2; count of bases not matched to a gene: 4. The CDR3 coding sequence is TGCAGCGTTGGGGACAGCCCCAACACTGAAGCTTTCTTT. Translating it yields CSVGDSPNTEAFF. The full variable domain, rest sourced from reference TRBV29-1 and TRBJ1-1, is SAVISQKPSRDICQRGTSLTIQCQVDSQVTMMFWYRQQPGQSLTLIATANQGSEATYESGFVIDKFPISRPNLTFSTLTVSNMSPEDSSIYLCSVGDSPNTEAFFGQGTRLTVV.

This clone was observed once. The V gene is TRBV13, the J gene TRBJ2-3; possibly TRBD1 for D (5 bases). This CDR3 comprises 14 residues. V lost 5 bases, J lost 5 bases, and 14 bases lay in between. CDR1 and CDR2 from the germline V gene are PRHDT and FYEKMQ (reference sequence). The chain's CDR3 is CASSPGRRGDTQYF. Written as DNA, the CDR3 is TGTGCCAGCAGCCCCGGTAGAAGGGGAGATACGCAGTATTTT.

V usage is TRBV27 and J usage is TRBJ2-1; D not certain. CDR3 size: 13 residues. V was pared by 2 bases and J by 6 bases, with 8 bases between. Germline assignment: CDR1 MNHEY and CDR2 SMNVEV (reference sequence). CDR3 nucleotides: TGTGCCAGCAGTTTACGCCCATCCAATGAGCAGTTCTTC. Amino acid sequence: CASSLRPSNEQFF.

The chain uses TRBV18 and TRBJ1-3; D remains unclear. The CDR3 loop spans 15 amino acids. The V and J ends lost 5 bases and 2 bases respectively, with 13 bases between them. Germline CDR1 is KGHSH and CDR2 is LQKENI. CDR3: CASSSIEDPGNTIYF. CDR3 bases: TGTGCCAGCTCATCGATAGAAGACCCTGGAAACACCATATATTTT.

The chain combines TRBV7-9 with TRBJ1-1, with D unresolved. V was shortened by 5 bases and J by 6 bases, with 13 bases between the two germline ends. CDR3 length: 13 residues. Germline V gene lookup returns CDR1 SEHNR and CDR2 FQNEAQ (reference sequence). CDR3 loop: CASSPGLGSEAFF. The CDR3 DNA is TGTGCCAGCAGCCCAGGTTTAGGGTCTGAAGCTTTCTTT. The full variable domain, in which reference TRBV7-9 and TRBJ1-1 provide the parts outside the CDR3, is DTGVSQNPRHKITKRGQNVTFRCDPISEHNRLYWYRQTLGQGPEFLTYFQNEAQLEKSRLLSDRFSAERPKGSFSTLEIQRTEQGDSAMYLCASSPGLGSEAFFGQGTRLTVV.

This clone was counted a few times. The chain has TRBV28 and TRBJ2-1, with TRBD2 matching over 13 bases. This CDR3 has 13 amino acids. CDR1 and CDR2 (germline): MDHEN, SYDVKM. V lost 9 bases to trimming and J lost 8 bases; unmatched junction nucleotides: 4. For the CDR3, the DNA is TGTGCCAGTACTAGCGGGAGGGGGGATGAGCAGTTCTTC. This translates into CASTSGRGDEQFF.

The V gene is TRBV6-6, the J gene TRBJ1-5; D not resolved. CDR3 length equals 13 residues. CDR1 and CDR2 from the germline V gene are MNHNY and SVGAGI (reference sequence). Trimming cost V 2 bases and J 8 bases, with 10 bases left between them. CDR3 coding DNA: TGTGCCAGCAGTTACACGAGTATTGAGCCCCAGCATTTT. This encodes CASSYTSIEPQHF.

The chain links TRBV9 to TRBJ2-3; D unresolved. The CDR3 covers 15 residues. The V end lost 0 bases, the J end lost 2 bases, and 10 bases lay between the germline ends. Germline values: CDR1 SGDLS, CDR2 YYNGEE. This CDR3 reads CASSVDKDNTDTQYF. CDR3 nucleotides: TGTGCCAGCAGCGTAGACAAGGATAACACAGATACGCAGTATTTT.

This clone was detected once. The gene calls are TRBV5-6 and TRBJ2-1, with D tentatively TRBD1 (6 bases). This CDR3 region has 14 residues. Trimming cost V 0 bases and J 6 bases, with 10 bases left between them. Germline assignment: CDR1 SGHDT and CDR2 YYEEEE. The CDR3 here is CASSLGRGLNEQFF. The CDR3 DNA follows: TGTGCCAGCAGCTTGGGCAGGGGCCTCAATGAGCAGTTCTTC. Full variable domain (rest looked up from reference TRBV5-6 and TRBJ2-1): DAGVTQSPTHLIKTRGQQVTLRCSPKSGHDTVSWYQQALGQGPQFIFQYYEEEERQRGNFPDRFSGHQFPNYSSELNVNALLLGDSALYLCASSLGRGLNEQFFGPGTRLTVL.

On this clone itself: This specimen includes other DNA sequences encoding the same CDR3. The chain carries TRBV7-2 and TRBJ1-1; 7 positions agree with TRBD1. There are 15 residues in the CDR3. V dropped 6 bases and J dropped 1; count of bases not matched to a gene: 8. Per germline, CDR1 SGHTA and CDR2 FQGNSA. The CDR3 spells CASSLTGWGNTEAFF. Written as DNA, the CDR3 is TGTGCCAGCAGTTTGACAGGGTGGGGGAACACTGAAGCTTTCTTT.

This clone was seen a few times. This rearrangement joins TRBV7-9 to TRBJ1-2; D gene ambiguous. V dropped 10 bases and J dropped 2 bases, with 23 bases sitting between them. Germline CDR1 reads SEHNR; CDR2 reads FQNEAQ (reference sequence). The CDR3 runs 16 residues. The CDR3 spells CATKPADPSYNYGYTF. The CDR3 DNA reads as TGTGCCACTAAACCAGCAGACCCTTCTTACAACTATGGCTACACCTTC.

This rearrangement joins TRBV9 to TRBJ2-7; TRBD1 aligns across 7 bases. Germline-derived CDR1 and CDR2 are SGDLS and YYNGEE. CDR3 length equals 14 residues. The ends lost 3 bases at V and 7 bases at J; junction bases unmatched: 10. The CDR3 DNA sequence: TGTGCCAGCAGCGCGTATCGGACAGGCGGTGAGCAGTACTTC. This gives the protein CASSAYRTGGEQYF.